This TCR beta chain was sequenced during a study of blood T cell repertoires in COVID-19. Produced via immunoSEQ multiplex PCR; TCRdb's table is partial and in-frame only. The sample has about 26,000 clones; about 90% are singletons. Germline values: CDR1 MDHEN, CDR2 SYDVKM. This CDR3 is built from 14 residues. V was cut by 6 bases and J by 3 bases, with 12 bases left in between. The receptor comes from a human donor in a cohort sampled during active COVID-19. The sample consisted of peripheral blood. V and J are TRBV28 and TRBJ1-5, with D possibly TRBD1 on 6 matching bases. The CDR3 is CASSPGQLNQPQHF. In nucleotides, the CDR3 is TGTGCCAGCAGCCCCGGACAGCTCAATCAGCCCCAGCATTTT.